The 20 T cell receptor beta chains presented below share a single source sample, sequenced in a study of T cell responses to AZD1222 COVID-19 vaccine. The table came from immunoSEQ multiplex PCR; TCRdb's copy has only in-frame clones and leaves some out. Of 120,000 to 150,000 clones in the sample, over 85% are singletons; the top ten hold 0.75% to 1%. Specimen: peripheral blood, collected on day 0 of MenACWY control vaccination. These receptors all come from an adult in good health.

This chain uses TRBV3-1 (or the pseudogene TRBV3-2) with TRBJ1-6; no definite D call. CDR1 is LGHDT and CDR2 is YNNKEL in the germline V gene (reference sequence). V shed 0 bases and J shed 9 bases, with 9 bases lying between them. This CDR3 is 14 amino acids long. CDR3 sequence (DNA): TGTGCCAGCAGCCAAGATCCAGGCATTTCACCCCTCCACTTT. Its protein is CASSQDPGISPLHF.

CDR3 sequence reads: CASSLNGGNTEAFF. CDR3 nucleotides: TGTGCCAGCAGCTTAAACGGAGGGAACACTGAAGCTTTCTTT. The gene calls are TRBV7-3 and TRBJ1-1; no clear D. Trimming cost V 1 base and J 1 base, with 7 bases left between them. Germline CDR1 is SGHTA and CDR2 is FQGTGA. The CDR3 extends over 14 amino acids.

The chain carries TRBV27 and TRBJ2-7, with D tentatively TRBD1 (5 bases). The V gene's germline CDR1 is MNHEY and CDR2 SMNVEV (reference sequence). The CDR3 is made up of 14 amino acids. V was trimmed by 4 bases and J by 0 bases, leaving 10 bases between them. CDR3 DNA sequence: TGTGCCAGCAGTTCTCTGGGGCCCTCCTACGAGCAGTACTTC. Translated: CASSSLGPSYEQYF.

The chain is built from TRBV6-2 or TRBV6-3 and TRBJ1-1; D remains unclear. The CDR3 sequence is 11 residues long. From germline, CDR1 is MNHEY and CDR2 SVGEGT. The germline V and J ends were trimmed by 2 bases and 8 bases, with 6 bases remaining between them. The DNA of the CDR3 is TGTGCCAGCAGTTACGGTGTCGAAGCTTTCTTT. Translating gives CASSYGVEAFF.

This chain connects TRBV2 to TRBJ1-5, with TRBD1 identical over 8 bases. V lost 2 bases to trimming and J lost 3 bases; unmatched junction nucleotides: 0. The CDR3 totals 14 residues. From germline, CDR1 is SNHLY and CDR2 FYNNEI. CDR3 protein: CASSEQGANQPQHF. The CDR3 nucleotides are TGTGCCAGCAGTGAACAGGGGGCCAATCAGCCCCAGCATTTT.

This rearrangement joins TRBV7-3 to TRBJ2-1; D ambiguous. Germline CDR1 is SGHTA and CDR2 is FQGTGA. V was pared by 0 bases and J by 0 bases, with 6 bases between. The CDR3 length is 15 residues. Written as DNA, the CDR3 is TGTGCCAGCAGCTTAACAGGAAGCTCCTACAATGAGCAGTTCTTC. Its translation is CASSLTGSSYNEQFF.

The CDR3 loop is CASSHAPGTGANTEAFF. As DNA, the CDR3 is TGTGCCAGCAGCCACGCACCCGGGACAGGGGCCAACACTGAAGCTTTCTTT. The chain has TRBV3-1 (or the pseudogene TRBV3-2) and TRBJ1-1, with 10 bases fitting TRBD1. Per germline, CDR1 LGHDT and CDR2 YNNKEL (reference sequence). The CDR3 consists of 17 residues. The junction had 9 bases not matched to a gene; V was cut back by 3 bases and J by 2 bases.

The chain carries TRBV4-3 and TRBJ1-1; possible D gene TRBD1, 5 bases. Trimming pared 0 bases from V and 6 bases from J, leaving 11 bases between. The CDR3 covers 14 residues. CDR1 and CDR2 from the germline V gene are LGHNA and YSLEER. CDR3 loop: CASSQEGHGAEAFF. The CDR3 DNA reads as TGCGCCAGCAGCCAAGAGGGGCACGGGGCTGAAGCTTTCTTT.

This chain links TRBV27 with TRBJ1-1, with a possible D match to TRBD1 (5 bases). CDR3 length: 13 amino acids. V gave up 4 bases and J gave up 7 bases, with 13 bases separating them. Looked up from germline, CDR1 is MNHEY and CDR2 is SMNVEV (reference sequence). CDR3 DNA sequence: TGTGCCAGCAGTTGGGGGGGAGGAGGTGAAGCTTTCTTT. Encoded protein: CASSWGGGGEAFF.

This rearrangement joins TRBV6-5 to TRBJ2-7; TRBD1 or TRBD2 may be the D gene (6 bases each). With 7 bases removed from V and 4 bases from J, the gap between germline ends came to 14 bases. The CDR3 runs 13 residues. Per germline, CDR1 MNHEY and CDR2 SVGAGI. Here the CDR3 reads CASKRGVRYEQYF. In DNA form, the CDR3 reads TGTGCCAGCAAGAGGGGGGTTCGGTACGAGCAGTACTTC.

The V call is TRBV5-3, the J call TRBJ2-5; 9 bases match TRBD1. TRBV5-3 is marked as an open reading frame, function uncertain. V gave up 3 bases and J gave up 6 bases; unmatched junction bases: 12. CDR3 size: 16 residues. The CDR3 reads CARSYNSGTGFQTQYF. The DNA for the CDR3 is TGTGCCAGAAGCTACAACTCCGGGACAGGGTTTCAGACCCAGTACTTC.

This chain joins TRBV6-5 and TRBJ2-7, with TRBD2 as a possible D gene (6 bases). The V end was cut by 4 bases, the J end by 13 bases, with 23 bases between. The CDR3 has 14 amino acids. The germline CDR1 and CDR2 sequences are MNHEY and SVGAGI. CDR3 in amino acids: CASSLGLGNFGDYF. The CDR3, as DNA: TGTGCCAGCAGTTTGGGACTTGGGAACTTTGGGGACTACTTC.

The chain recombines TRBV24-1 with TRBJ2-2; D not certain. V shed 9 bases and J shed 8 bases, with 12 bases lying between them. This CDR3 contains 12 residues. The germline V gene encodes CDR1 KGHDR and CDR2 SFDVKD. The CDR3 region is CATPLRPGELFF. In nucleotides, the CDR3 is TGTGCCACCCCGTTAAGACCGGGGGAGCTGTTTTTT.

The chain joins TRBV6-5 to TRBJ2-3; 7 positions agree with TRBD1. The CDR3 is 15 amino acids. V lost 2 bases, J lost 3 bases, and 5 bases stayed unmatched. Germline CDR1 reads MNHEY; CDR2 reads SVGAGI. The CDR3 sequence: CASSYGTERTDTQYF. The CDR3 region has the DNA TGTGCCAGCAGTTACGGGACAGAAAGAACAGATACGCAGTATTTT.

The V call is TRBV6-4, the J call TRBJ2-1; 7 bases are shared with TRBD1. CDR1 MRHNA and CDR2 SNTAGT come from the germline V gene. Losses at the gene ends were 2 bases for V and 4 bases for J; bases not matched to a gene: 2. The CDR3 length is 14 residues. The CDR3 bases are TGTGCCAGCAGTGACGGGACAGAGTACAATGAGCAGTTCTTC. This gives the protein CASSDGTEYNEQFF.

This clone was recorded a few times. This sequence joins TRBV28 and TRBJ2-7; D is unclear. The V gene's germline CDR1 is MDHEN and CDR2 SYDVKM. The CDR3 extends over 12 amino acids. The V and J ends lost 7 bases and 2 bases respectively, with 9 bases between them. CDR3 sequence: CASTSEPYEQYF. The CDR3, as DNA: TGTGCCAGCACCTCCGAACCCTACGAGCAGTACTTC.

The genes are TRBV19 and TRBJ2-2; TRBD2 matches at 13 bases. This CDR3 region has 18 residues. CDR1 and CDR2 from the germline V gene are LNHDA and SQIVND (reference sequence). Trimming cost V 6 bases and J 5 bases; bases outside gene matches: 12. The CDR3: CASRPVWTSGRGTGELFF. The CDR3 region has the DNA TGTGCCAGTAGGCCGGTCTGGACTAGCGGGAGAGGGACCGGGGAGCTGTTTTTT.

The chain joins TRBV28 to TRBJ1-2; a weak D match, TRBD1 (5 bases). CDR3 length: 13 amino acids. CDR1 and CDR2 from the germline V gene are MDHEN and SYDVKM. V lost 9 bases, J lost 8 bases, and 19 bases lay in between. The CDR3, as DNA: TGTGCCAGTTCCCGAACGGGAGGGGAGGGCTACACCTTC. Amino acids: CASSRTGGEGYTF.

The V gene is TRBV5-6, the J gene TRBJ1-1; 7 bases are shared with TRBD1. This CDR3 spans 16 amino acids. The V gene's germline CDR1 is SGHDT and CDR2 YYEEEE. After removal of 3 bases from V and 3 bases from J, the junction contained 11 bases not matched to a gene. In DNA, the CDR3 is TGTGCCAGCAGCTCTCTCTTGGTCGGACAGGACACTGAAGCTTTCTTT. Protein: CASSSLLVGQDTEAFF.

The CDR3 coding sequence is TGTGCCAGCAGCCCGACCAGGCAGAGCTCCTATAATTCACCCCTCCACTTT. Protein product: CASSPTRQSSYNSPLHF. This chain links TRBV11-2 with TRBJ1-6, with no clear D. The CDR3 spans 17 residues. V was trimmed by 5 bases and J by 0 bases, leaving 14 bases between them. Germline lookup yields CDR1 SGHAT and CDR2 FQNNGV.